These 27 T cell receptor beta chains came from one sample sequenced in a study of blood T cell repertoires in COVID-19. The repertoire was sequenced with immunoSEQ multiplex PCR; TCRdb's copy has only in-frame clones and lacks some. The sample consists of a few hundred thousand clones, less than 85% of them appearing once. Sequences were obtained from peripheral blood. All receptors derive from a young woman with acute or convalescent COVID-19.

This clone has more than one count but fewer than ten. This sequence joins TRBV7-3 and TRBJ2-5, with D perhaps TRBD1 (5 bases). Trimming left V 0 bases short and J 6 bases short, with 8 bases between. The CDR3 totals 13 residues. In germline, CDR1 is SGHTA, CDR2 FQGTGA. The CDR3: CASSLTAGKTQYF. As DNA, the CDR3 is TGTGCCAGCAGCTTAACTGCAGGGAAGACCCAGTACTTC.

The chain recombines TRBV6-1 with TRBJ1-2; D ambiguous. V lost 2 bases and J lost 6, with 10 bases in between. Germline V lookup: CDR1 MNHNS, CDR2 SASEGT. CDR3 length equals 13 residues. The CDR3 loop is CASSEHRADGYTF. DNA of the CDR3: TGTGCCAGCAGTGAACATCGAGCGGATGGCTACACCTTC.

This chain connects TRBV2 to TRBJ1-4, with 7 bases matching TRBD1. The trim removed 6 bases at V and 4 bases at J, leaving 5 bases unmatched. The CDR3 consists of 14 residues. Germline V gene lookup returns CDR1 SNHLY and CDR2 FYNNEI. The CDR3 DNA follows: TGTGCCAGCAGCGCCGGGACAGTTAATGAAAAACTGTTTTTT. Translated, it gives CASSAGTVNEKLFF.

The rearrangement joins TRBV2 to TRBJ2-7, with D tentatively TRBD1 (6 bases). Germline V gives CDR1 SNHLY, CDR2 FYNNEI. The CDR3 loop spans 12 amino acids. Trimming cost V 8 bases and J 6 bases, with 14 bases left between them. The CDR3 loop is CASLVRGGEQYF. CDR3 coding DNA: TGTGCCAGCCTCGTCAGGGGTGGCGAGCAGTACTTC.

This clone appeared a single time. For the CDR3, the DNA is TGTGCCACCAGTGATTTGGCCCCTAGCGGGAGAGACACCGGGGAGCTGTTTTTT. Protein product: CATSDLAPSGRDTGELFF. The chain uses TRBV24-1 and TRBJ2-2; 10 nucleotides line up with TRBD2. V gave up 0 bases and J gave up 3 bases; unmatched junction bases: 6. The CDR3 runs 18 residues. From germline, CDR1 is KGHDR and CDR2 SFDVKD.

The rearrangement uses TRBV10-3 and TRBJ2-7; TRBD1 matches 9 bases. The V and J ends lost 3 bases and 6 bases, in that order; junction bases with no gene match: 12. This CDR3 comprises 16 residues. The germline V gene has CDR1 ENHRY and CDR2 SYGVKD. The CDR3 is CAISDDWDRDAPEQYF. The CDR3 coding sequence is TGTGCCATCAGTGACGATTGGGACAGGGATGCCCCCGAGCAGTACTTC.

This clone was observed a few times. The genes are TRBV3-1 (or the pseudogene TRBV3-2) and TRBJ1-5; no reliable D call. Trimming took 6 bases from V and 7 from J, leaving 10 bases between them. CDR1 is LGHDT, CDR2 YNNKEL, per germline (reference sequence). The CDR3 sequence is 12 residues long. In DNA form, the CDR3 reads TGTGCCAGCAGAGTCCCGAGGCAGCCCCAGCATTTT. It yields the protein CASRVPRQPQHF.

This chain connects TRBV3-1 (or the pseudogene TRBV3-2) to TRBJ2-7; 8 positions agree with TRBD1. V trimming: 0 bases; J trimming: 1 base; junction bases outside the gene matches: 20. The V gene's germline CDR1 is LGHDT and CDR2 YNNKEL (reference sequence). This CDR3 contains 21 residues. CDR3 bases: TGTGCCAGCAGCCAAGAGGGGACAGGTCATATGCTACTCCCTCCTTCCTACGAGCAGTACTTC. Encoded protein: CASSQEGTGHMLLPPSYEQYF.

The chain recombines TRBV7-9 with TRBJ2-6, with 7 bases that match TRBD1. The trim removed 5 bases at V and 0 bases at J, leaving 13 bases unmatched. The germline V gene encodes CDR1 SEHNR and CDR2 FQNEAQ (reference sequence). The CDR3 extends over 19 amino acids. CDR3 residues: CASSNSTGLLVSGANVLTF. CDR3 coding DNA: TGTGCCAGCAGCAACTCGACAGGGCTGTTAGTCTCTGGGGCCAACGTCCTGACTTTC.

The chain carries TRBV5-1 and TRBJ2-2; no clear D. With 0 bases removed from V and 0 bases from J, the gap between germline ends came to 9 bases. Germline V gene sequence: CDR1 SGHRS, CDR2 YFSETQ. This CDR3 spans 16 amino acids. CDR3 DNA sequence: TGCGCCAGCAGCTTGGTCGCGAGTACGAACACCGGGGAGCTGTTTTTT. It translates to CASSLVASTNTGELFF. Together with reference TRBV5-1 and TRBJ2-2, the CDR3 gives the full variable domain: KAGVTQTPRYLIKTRGQQVTLSCSPISGHRSVSWYQQTPGQGLQFLFEYFSETQRNKGNFPGRFSGRQFSNSRSEMNVSTLELGDSALYLCASSLVASTNTGELFFGEGSRLTVL.

With regard to this clone: Distinct nucleotide sequences in the sample also encode this CDR3. This chain uses TRBV5-1 with TRBJ2-7; 7 bases match TRBD1. J was trimmed by 0 bases and V by 0 bases; bases with no gene match: 3. The CDR3 is 15 amino acids. CDR1 and CDR2 from the germline V gene are SGHRS and YFSETQ. CDR3 residues: CASSLGDSDSYEQYF. The CDR3 DNA is TGCGCCAGCAGCTTGGGGGACAGTGACTCCTACGAGCAGTACTTC.

J is TRBJ2-5 and V is TRBV19; D perhaps matches TRBD1 (6 bases). The CDR3 sequence is 13 residues long. The V and J ends lost 3 bases and 5 bases respectively, with 10 bases between them. The germline gives CDR1 LNHDA, CDR2 SQIVND (reference sequence). This CDR3 is CASSIPGEETQYF. The CDR3 bases are TGTGCCAGTAGTATTCCAGGGGAGGAGACCCAGTACTTC.

The chain carries TRBV30 and TRBJ1-2, with D possibly matching TRBD1 (5 bases). The germline V and J ends were trimmed by 5 bases and 4 bases, with 20 bases remaining between them. In germline, CDR1 is GTSNPN, CDR2 SVGIG (reference sequence). The CDR3 has 15 residues. This CDR3 reads CAWFRPDITRYGYTF. CDR3 bases: TGTGCCTGGTTCAGGCCGGACATTACCCGCTATGGCTACACCTTC.

The sample holds one count of this clone. The chain links TRBV19 to TRBJ2-1; TRBD2 matches 13 bases. J lost 0 bases, V lost 5 bases, and 4 bases had no gene match. The germline V gene encodes CDR1 LNHDA and CDR2 SQIVND (reference sequence). This CDR3 spans 17 amino acids. Written as DNA, the CDR3 is TGTGCCAGTAGTCCCCGGACTAGCGGGAGCTCCTACAATGAGCAGTTCTTC. This translates into CASSPRTSGSSYNEQFF. The full variable domain, rest sourced from reference TRBV19 and TRBJ2-1, is DGGITQSPKYLFRKEGQNVTLSCEQNLNHDAMYWYRQDPGQGLRLIYYSQIVNDFQKGDIAEGYSVSREKKESFPLTVTSAQKNPTAFYLCASSPRTSGSSYNEQFFGPGTRLTVL.

The chain joins TRBV9 to TRBJ1-1; the D gene is possibly TRBD1 (5 bases). The CDR3 extends over 17 amino acids. The V end lost 0 bases, the J end lost 0 bases, and 15 bases lay between the germline ends. Germline CDR1 is SGDLS and CDR2 is YYNGEE. The CDR3 protein is CASSVGSQGGMNTEAFF. CDR3 nucleotide sequence: TGTGCCAGCAGCGTAGGTTCCCAGGGAGGGATGAACACTGAAGCTTTCTTT.

V and J are TRBV7-3 and TRBJ1-5; D is uncertain. The CDR3 covers 13 residues. V lost 5 bases and J 0 bases, leaving 5 bases between the germline ends. In germline, CDR1 is SGHTA, CDR2 FQGTGA. CDR3 sequence: CASSAGSNQPQHF. The CDR3 bases are TGTGCCAGCAGCGCGGGTAGCAATCAGCCCCAGCATTTT. The full variable domain, its missing parts supplied by reference TRBV7-3 and TRBJ1-5, is GAGVSQTPSNKVTEKGKYVELRCDPISGHTALYWYRQSLGQGPEFLIYFQGTGAADDSGLPNDRFFAVRPEGSVSTLKIQRTERGDSAVYLCASSAGSNQPQHFGDGTRLSIL.

The J gene is TRBJ1-2, the V gene TRBV6-1; no firm D call. Germline lookup yields CDR1 MNHNS and CDR2 SASEGT. This CDR3 is built from 17 residues. V was shortened by 1 base and J by 2 bases, with 17 bases between the two germline ends. CDR3 amino acids: CASSEEEMELLNYGYTF. CDR3 in DNA: TGTGCCAGCAGTGAAGAGGAAATGGAGCTACTAAACTATGGCTACACCTTC.

The rearrangement joins TRBV24-1 to TRBJ1-2; D gene ambiguous. V gave up 3 bases and J gave up 3 bases, with 10 bases separating them. This CDR3 region has 14 residues. In germline, CDR1 is KGHDR, CDR2 SFDVKD. CDR3 protein: CATSDPPRDYGYTF. CDR3 nucleotide sequence: TGTGCCACCAGTGATCCCCCACGGGACTATGGCTACACCTTC.

The gene calls are TRBV29-1 and TRBJ1-5, with 7 bases aligning to TRBD1. The V gene's germline CDR1 is SQVTM and CDR2 ANQGSEA. Trimming cost V 7 bases and J 6 bases; bases outside gene matches: 9. The CDR3 is 13 residues long. The DNA for the CDR3 is TGCAGCGCCACAACAGGGGCGGGTCAGCCCCAGCATTTT. Its translation is CSATTGAGQPQHF.

The chain links TRBV5-1 to TRBJ2-2; 12 bases map to TRBD1. The germline gives CDR1 SGHRS, CDR2 YFSETQ. CDR3 length equals 17 residues. J gave up 2 bases and V 3 bases, and 5 bases lay outside the gene matches. The CDR3 loop reads CASSSSGTGGNTGELFF. In DNA form, the CDR3 reads TGCGCCAGCAGCTCCTCCGGGACAGGGGGCAACACCGGGGAGCTGTTTTTT.

The genes are TRBV7-9 and TRBJ1-3, with D perhaps matching TRBD1 (5 bases). The CDR3 runs 15 residues. V was cut by 5 bases and J by 0 bases, with 11 bases left in between. Germline V gene lookup returns CDR1 SEHNR and CDR2 FQNEAQ (reference sequence). The CDR3, as DNA: TGTGCCAGCAGCCTTACCGACAGCTCTGGAAACACCATATATTTT. This gives the protein CASSLTDSSGNTIYF.

The genes are TRBV6-5 and TRBJ1-4; D gene unclear. Germline values: CDR1 MNHEY, CDR2 SVGAGI. The V and J ends lost 6 bases and 8 bases respectively, with 10 bases between them. There are 12 residues in the CDR3. CDR3 residues: CASSSLGEKLFF. The DNA of the CDR3 is TGTGCCAGCAGCAGTCTAGGCGAAAAACTGTTTTTT.

The chain has TRBV19 and TRBJ2-1; tentatively, D is TRBD2 (6 bases). The V end was cut by 3 bases, the J end by 2 bases, with 14 bases between. The CDR3 has 16 residues. Germline V gene sequence: CDR1 LNHDA, CDR2 SQIVND (reference sequence). The CDR3 nucleotides read TGTGCCAGTAGTATTTTGGAGGGATTTCCCTACAATGAGCAGTTCTTC. Its protein product is CASSILEGFPYNEQFF.

Here the CDR3 DNA reads TGTGCCAGCAGTTACTCCGCGGGACAGGCCTATTACGAGCAGTACTTC. Translating it yields CASSYSAGQAYYEQYF. The chain has TRBV6-5 and TRBJ2-7; 8 bases align to TRBD1. V shed 0 bases and J 4 bases; nucleotides not matched to a gene: 8. The CDR3 length is 16 residues. The germline V gene has CDR1 MNHEY and CDR2 SVGAGI.

This chain links TRBV18 with TRBJ2-1; possibly TRBD1 for D (6 bases). This CDR3 contains 15 residues. From germline, CDR1 is KGHSH and CDR2 LQKENI. V gave up 6 bases and J gave up 7 bases, with 19 bases separating them. The CDR3 nucleotides read TGTGCCAGCTCGAGCGGACAGTTGGATGGGAATGAGCAGTTCTTC. This codes for CASSSGQLDGNEQFF.

This chain joins TRBV1 and TRBJ2-7; the D call TRBD2 from the table was never checked on the DNA. TRBV1 is recorded as a pseudogene. The CDR3 is 21 amino acids. CDR3 sequence reads: CTSSQDRTGLAGEIGIHEQYF. Written as DNA, the CDR3 is TGCACCAGCAGCCAAGATCGGACTGGGCTAGCGGGAGAGATCGGCATACACGAGCAGTACTTC.

The V gene is TRBV2, the J gene TRBJ1-2; 9 nucleotides match TRBD1. This CDR3 has 16 amino acids. Germline CDR1 and CDR2: SNHLY and FYNNEI. V gave up 8 bases and J gave up 2 bases; unmatched junction bases: 12. As DNA, the CDR3 is TGTGCCAGCCTGGGGGGACAGGACAGGGGCAACTATGGCTACACCTTC. This codes for CASLGGQDRGNYGYTF.